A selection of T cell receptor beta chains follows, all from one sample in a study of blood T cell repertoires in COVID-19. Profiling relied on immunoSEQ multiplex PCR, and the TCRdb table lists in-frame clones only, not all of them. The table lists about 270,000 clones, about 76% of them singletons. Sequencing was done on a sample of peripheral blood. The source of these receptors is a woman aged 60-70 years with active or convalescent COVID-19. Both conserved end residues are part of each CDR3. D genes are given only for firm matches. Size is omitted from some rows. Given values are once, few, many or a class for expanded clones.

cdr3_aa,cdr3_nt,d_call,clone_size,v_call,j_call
CASSLATSGATPGNIQYF,TGTGCCAGCAGCTTGGCGACTAGCGGGGCTACCCCAGGGAACATTCAGTACTTC,TRBD2,-,TRBV7-2,TRBJ2-4
CASSLAGLAGGQDTGELFF,TGTGCCAGCAGCCTAGCTGGCCTAGCGGGGGGGCAGGACACCGGGGAGCTGTTTTTT,TRBD2,-,TRBV13,TRBJ2-2
CASTRLANHEQYF,TGTGCCAGCACTCGCCTAGCGAACCACGAGCAGTACTTC,-,-,TRBV6-5,TRBJ2-7
CASSLRGTGVSSYNEQFF,TGTGCCAGCTCCCTCAGAGGGACAGGGGTTTCCTCCTACAATGAGCAGTTCTTC,TRBD1,-,TRBV18,TRBJ2-1
CASSLAGTANSPLHF,TGTGCCAGCAGCTTAGCCGGGACAGCTAATTCACCCCTCCACTTT,TRBD1,-,TRBV11-2,TRBJ1-6
CASSLAGDRGSGYTF,TGCGCCAGCAGCTTGGCCGGGGACAGGGGAAGTGGGTACACCTTC,TRBD1,-,TRBV5-1,TRBJ1-2
CASSNRGNNEQFF,TGTGCCAGTTCCAACAGGGGTAACAATGAGCAGTTCTTC,TRBD1,-,TRBV6-5,TRBJ2-1
CASTPQGRVNQPQHF,TGTGCCAGCACCCCTCAGGGCAGGGTCAATCAGCCCCAGCATTTT,-,-,TRBV2,TRBJ1-5
CSASQGQWGLETQYF,TGCAGTGCTAGTCAGGGACAGTGGGGTCTGGAGACCCAGTACTTC,TRBD1,-,TRBV20-1,TRBJ2-5
CASSLTSETQYF,TGTGCCAGCAGTTTAACTTCGGAGACCCAGTACTTC,-,-,TRBV28,TRBJ2-5
CASRPMGGLRATNEKLFF,TGTGCCAGCAGGCCGATGGGGGGACTGCGTGCAACTAATGAAAAACTGTTTTTT,-,-,TRBV3-1/TRBV3-2,TRBJ1-4
CASSQMPSGARGGTQYF,TGCGCCAGCAGCCAAATGCCTAGCGGGGCCCGAGGGGGGACGCAGTATTTT,TRBD2,-,TRBV4-3,TRBJ2-3
CASRSRGDYGYTF,TGTGCCAGTAGAAGCAGGGGTGACTATGGCTACACCTTC,-,few,TRBV19,TRBJ1-2
CASSQLTSGRNQETQYF,TGTGCCAGCAGCCAATTGACTAGTGGGCGGAACCAAGAGACCCAGTACTTC,-,-,TRBV14,TRBJ2-5
CASSPGSHTEAFF,TGTGCCAGCAGCCCAGGGTCGCACACTGAAGCTTTCTTT,-,-,TRBV3-1/TRBV3-2,TRBJ1-1
CASSLGRGVLTF,TGTGCCAGCAGCTTGGGCAGGGGCGTCCTGACTTTC,-,few,TRBV5-6,TRBJ2-6
CASSNGTGPNGETQYF,TGTGCCAGCAGCAACGGAACAGGCCCCAATGGAGAGACCCAGTACTTC,-,-,TRBV21-1,TRBJ2-5
CASSERSDRQARDF,TGTGCCAGCAGTGAACGAAGCGACAGGCAAGCTAGGGACTTC,-,-,TRBV25-1,TRBJ2-5
CASSIIRGTDTQYF,TGTGCCAGTAGTATCATAAGGGGGACAGATACGCAGTATTTT,-,-,TRBV19,TRBJ2-3
CASSPTHFPGYGYTF,TGTGCCAGCAGTCCCACCCATTTTCCCGGCTATGGCTACACCTTC,-,-,TRBV9,TRBJ1-2
CASSLSRGLNTEAFF,TGTGCCAGCAGTTTATCGAGGGGGTTGAACACTGAAGCTTTCTTT,-,-,TRBV27,TRBJ1-1
CASSLGGTGIEAFF,TGTGCCAGCAGCTTAGGCGGGACAGGAATTGAAGCTTTCTTT,TRBD1,-,TRBV11-2,TRBJ1-1
CASSLGQVEPYEQYF,TGCGCCAGCAGCTTGGGACAGGTAGAACCCTACGAGCAGTACTTC,-,-,TRBV5-1,TRBJ2-7
CASSLPRGLVDTEAFF,TGTGCCAGCAGCTTACCCAGGGGGCTAGTCGACACTGAAGCTTTCTTT,TRBD1,-,TRBV7-8,TRBJ1-1
CASSFDRGFPYEQYF,TGTGCCAGCAGCTTTGACAGGGGTTTCCCCTACGAGCAGTACTTC,TRBD1,-,TRBV11-1,TRBJ2-7
CAWTRALSGQIDEQYF,TGTGCCTGGACCCGGGCCCTATCGGGACAAATTGACGAGCAGTACTTC,-,-,TRBV30,TRBJ2-7
CASSLGPGTGAYEQYF,TGTGCCAGCAGCTTAGGACCCGGGACAGGGGCCTACGAGCAGTACTTC,TRBD1,-,TRBV7-2,TRBJ2-7
CASSSGGPGYEQYF,TGTGCCAGCAGCTCCGGGGGGCCGGGGTACGAGCAGTACTTC,-,few,TRBV5-4,TRBJ2-7